This T cell receptor (beta chain) is drawn from a study of blood T cell repertoires in COVID-19. Study members were between about 18 and 89 years old and lived in about two dozen US regions. Participant reports of clinical history set cohort assignment. The CDR3 loop spans 13 amino acids. With 7 bases removed from V and 1 base from J, the gap between germline ends came to 10 bases. The data were produced by immunoSEQ multiplex PCR, yet TCRdb's version contains in-frame clones alone and is incomplete. The sample carries about 200,000 clones, 70% to 90% recorded once. The source material was PBMCs or T cells enriched from blood (not recorded which). The receptor was isolated from a woman under 30 who had recovered from COVID-19. The rearrangement uses TRBV12-3 or TRBV12-4 and TRBJ2-5, with no clear D. The CDR3 here is CASTYLVQETQYF. The CDR3 DNA reads TGTGCCAGCACTTATCTAGTCCAAGAGACCCAGTACTTC.